A selection of T cell receptor beta chains follows, all from one sample in a study of control samples from healthy donors and cancer patients. Sequenced by immunoSEQ multiplex PCR; TCRdb stores in-frame clones only, minus some. The data contain about 75,000 clones, approximately 84% of them singletons. Sequencing was carried out using blood. All receptors derive from a man between 45 and 60 years old in good health. The CDR3 runs from the conserved cysteine through the conserved F or W. A D gene is named only where the DNA matches it firmly. Clone sizes are given selectively: once, few, many, or a class where the clone is expanded.

TRBV7-9	.	TRBJ1-4	.	CASSLTGRAANEKLFF	TGTGCCAGCAGCTTAACAGGGAGGGCCGCTAATGAAAAACTGTTTTTT
TRBV10-1	.	TRBJ1-1	TRBD1	CASSERDREVTTEAFF	TGCGCCAGCAGTGAACGGGACAGGGAGGTGACCACTGAAGCTTTCTTT
TRBV4-3	.	TRBJ2-7	TRBD2	CASSSNTGSGSAYEQYF	TGCGCCAGCAGCTCTAACACTGGGAGCGGGAGTGCCTACGAGCAGTACTTC
TRBV24-1	.	TRBJ2-7	TRBD1	CATSDPSSGGKYYEQYF	TGTGCCACCAGTGATCCAAGTTCAGGGGGCAAATACTACGAGCAGTACTTC
TRBV19	few	TRBJ1-2	.	CASSIDWRVSEGYTF	TGTGCCAGTAGTATAGATTGGAGGGTGTCAGAAGGCTACACCTTC
TRBV30	.	TRBJ2-7	.	CAYTIKGAYEQYF	TGTGCCTATACCATTAAGGGGGCCTACGAGCAGTACTTC
TRBV18	.	TRBJ2-3	.	CASSPPTGQGGTDTQYF	TGTGCCAGCTCACCACCCACAGGGCAGGGTGGCACAGATACGCAGTATTTT
TRBV5-4	.	TRBJ1-2	TRBD1	CASSSGFAGGPSNYGYTF	TGTGCCAGCAGCTCCGGGTTCGCAGGGGGACCCTCTAACTATGGCTACACCTTC
TRBV20-1	.	TRBJ1-5	TRBD1	CSASGTGRSSNQPQHF	TGCAGTGCTAGTGGGACAGGGCGAAGTAGCAATCAGCCCCAGCATTTT
TRBV19	.	TRBJ2-5	.	CASSDTGQETQYF	TGTGCCAGTAGCGACACAGGGCAAGAGACCCAGTACTTC
TRBV29-1	once	TRBJ2-1	.	CSVEDPGVDEQFF	TGCAGCGTTGAAGATCCGGGGGTCGATGAGCAGTTCTTC
TRBV4-2	.	TRBJ2-1	TRBD1	CASSHSGDRSYNEQFF	TGTGCCAGCAGCCACTCGGGGGACAGGAGCTACAATGAGCAGTTCTTC
TRBV4-1	.	TRBJ1-1	TRBD1	CASSQGGQGATEAFF	TGCGCCAGCAGCCAGGGTGGACAGGGGGCGACTGAAGCTTTCTTT
TRBV19	once	TRBJ2-7	.	CATKLAGATYEQYF	TGTGCCACCAAATTAGCAGGGGCTACCTACGAGCAGTACTTC
TRBV7-9	.	TRBJ2-1	TRBD2	CASSLGLAGGHEQFF	TGTGCCAGCAGCTTGGGACTAGCGGGAGGCCATGAGCAGTTCTTC
TRBV6-5	once	TRBJ2-5	.	CAISRGSPVPETQYF	TGTGCCATCAGCCGGGGAAGCCCAGTTCCAGAGACCCAGTACTTC
TRBV19	.	TRBJ2-1	TRBD2	CASSIPAAGLAGRPNEQFF	TGTGCCAGTAGTATTCCGGCGGCGGGACTAGCGGGGAGGCCCAATGAGCAGTTCTTC
TRBV19	.	TRBJ2-3	.	CASGIGSGFTDTQYF	TGTGCCAGCGGTATAGGTAGCGGCTTCACAGATACGCAGTATTTT
TRBV3-1/TRBV3-2	once	TRBJ2-3	.	CASSQGTDTQYF	TGTGCCAGCAGCCAAGGAACAGATACGCAGTATTTT
TRBV5-1	.	TRBJ2-5	.	CASTLGDIQETQYF	TGCGCCAGCACCTTGGGGGACATACAAGAGACCCAGTACTTC
TRBV24-1	.	TRBJ1-5	.	CATSDLPGRRGWKPQHF	TGTGCCACCAGTGATTTGCCTGGCAGGAGGGGATGGAAGCCCCAGCATTTT
TRBV4-1	.	TRBJ1-2	.	CASSQDIGGYTF	TGCGCCAGCAGCCAAGATATAGGTGGCTACACCTTC
TRBV2	.	TRBJ1-2	.	CASSEAQRAAGYTF	TGTGCCAGCAGTGAAGCGCAGAGGGCAGCCGGCTACACCTTC
TRBV6-4	.	TRBJ2-2	TRBD1	CASSPGQGAGTGELFF	TGTGCCAGCAGTCCCGGACAGGGGGCGGGCACCGGGGAGCTGTTTTTT
TRBV28	once	TRBJ1-4	.	CAINPGQGEKLFF	TGTGCCATCAACCCGGGCCAAGGAGAAAAACTGTTTTTT
TRBV7-9	.	TRBJ2-7	.	CASSLVSGHEQYF	TGTGCCAGCAGCTTAGTTTCAGGCCACGAGCAGTACTTC
TRBV11-3	.	TRBJ1-4	.	CASSLEFQAGAITTNEKLFF	TGTGCCAGCAGCTTAGAATTCCAGGCGGGGGCTATCACAACTAATGAAAAACTGTTTTTT
TRBV4-2	.	TRBJ2-7	TRBD2	CASSQEGSGRPQGRWYEQYF	TGTGCCAGCAGCCAAGAGGGTAGCGGGAGGCCACAAGGGCGCTGGTACGAGCAGTACTTC
TRBV19	.	TRBJ1-1	TRBD1	CASSMTGGGTEAFF	TGTGCCAGTAGTATGACAGGGGGAGGCACTGAAGCTTTCTTT
TRBV7-9	.	TRBJ2-7	.	CASSLVSYEQYF	TGTGCCAGTTCACTGGTGTCCTACGAGCAGTACTTC